One T cell receptor (beta chain) is described in this entry. This entry belongs to a study of blood T cell repertoires in COVID-19. About the research overall: Whether acute or convalescent, the COVID-19 samples came from the United States, Italy and Spain. From T cells, B-cell-depleted T cells, or PBMCs came the material, which was cDNA or gDNA.

In the authors' methods: Reference gene primer amplification gave estimated nucleated cell counts. Profiling relied on immunoSEQ multiplex PCR, and the TCRdb table lists in-frame clones only, not all of them. V, J and clone size derive from that table, while D and trimming were established from the DNA sequence. In the table there are around 13,000 clones, 83% of which are singletons. Germline V gene sequence: CDR1 SGHTA, CDR2 FQGNSA. Trimming stripped 1 base from V and 1 base from J, with 8 bases between. This CDR3 region has 15 residues. The specimen was peripheral blood. The chain has TRBV7-2 and TRBJ1-5, with TRBD1 as a possible D gene (5 bases). The source of this sequence is a man in his forties with active or convalescent COVID-19. This CDR3 reads CASSLGGGSNQPQHF. The CDR3 nucleotides are TGTGCCAGCAGCTTAGGGGGGGGGAGCAATCAGCCCCAGCATTTT. Drawing the rest from reference TRBV7-2 and TRBJ1-5, the complete variable domain is GAGVSQSPSNKVTEKGKDVELRCDPISGHTALYWYRQSLGQGLEFLIYFQGNSAPDKSGLPSDRFSAERTGGSVSTLTIQRTQQEDSAVYLCASSLGGGSNQPQHFGDGTRLSIL.